Sequencing of this T cell receptor (beta chain) was carried out in a study of T cell changes during pregnancy in multiple sclerosis. CDR1 is SGHTA and CDR2 is FQGNSA in the germline V gene. Trimming removed 4 bases from V and 3 bases from J, with 14 bases in between. The CDR3 has 15 amino acids. The protocol was immunoSEQ multiplex PCR, while the TCRdb copy is restricted to in-frame clones and leaves out a portion. The table lists 79,000 or so clones, more than 85% of them singletons. This clonotype was obtained from a female donor in good health, enrolled as a control in a pregnancy study. The specimen comprised peripheral blood, sampled in the first trimester of pregnancy. The V and J genes are TRBV7-2 and TRBJ2-3; D perhaps matches TRBD2 (6 bases). CDR3 amino acids: CASSYGSRGTDTQYF. The CDR3 coding sequence is TGTGCCAGCAGCTACGGGAGCCGGGGAACAGATACGCAGTATTTT. Together with reference TRBV7-2 and TRBJ2-3, the CDR3 gives the full variable domain: GAGVSQSPSNKVTEKGKDVELRCDPISGHTALYWYRQSLGQGLEFLIYFQGNSAPDKSGLPSDRFSAERTGGSVSTLTIQRTQQEDSAVYLCASSYGSRGTDTQYFGPGTRLTVL.